The 30 T cell receptor beta chains below all came from one sample that was sequenced in a study of cytomegalovirus exposure and HLA in healthy donors. PCR involved 60 Vbeta and 13 Jbeta primers. Some clones are missing from TCRdb's copy, which holds only in-frame ones; the method was immunoSEQ multiplex PCR. This table has around 130,000 clones, over 75% appearing once. The sample consisted of PBMCs. The receptors originated from a man aged 35-49 years in good health and CMV-seronegative.

This clone came up once. The chain joins TRBV7-9 to TRBJ1-1; 7 positions agree with TRBD1. The germline CDR1 and CDR2 sequences are SEHNR and FQNEAQ (reference sequence). The CDR3 spans 16 residues. J was trimmed by 3 bases and V by 1 base; bases with no gene match: 8. The CDR3 here is CASSLGAGGSYTEAFF. The CDR3 DNA is TGTGCCAGCAGCTTAGGGGCAGGGGGATCGTACACTGAAGCTTTCTTT.

The CDR3 coding sequence is TGTGCCAGTAGTATCCGGGGGGGTTTCTACAATGAGCAGTTCTTC. Its translation is CASSIRGGFYNEQFF. The chain couples TRBV19 to TRBJ2-1; 8 bases are shared with TRBD2. This CDR3 is built from 15 residues. The V gene end was trimmed by 3 bases and the J gene end by 3 bases; junction bases not matched to a gene: 4. Germline loops: CDR1 LNHDA, CDR2 SQIVND (reference sequence). The whole variable domain, remainder taken from reference TRBV19 and TRBJ2-1, is DGGITQSPKYLFRKEGQNVTLSCEQNLNHDAMYWYRQDPGQGLRLIYYSQIVNDFQKGDIAEGYSVSREKKESFPLTVTSAQKNPTAFYLCASSIRGGFYNEQFFGPGTRLTVL.

This clone was observed a handful of times. The V and J genes are TRBV5-1 and TRBJ2-1; 7 bases align to TRBD1. Looked up from germline, CDR1 is SGHRS and CDR2 is YFSETQ. The V segment lost 4 bases and the J segment 6 bases; nucleotides outside the gene matches: 10. This CDR3 has 15 residues. CDR3 residues: CASSATGTAFNEQFF. The CDR3 nucleotides are TGCGCCAGCAGCGCCACCGGGACAGCCTTCAATGAGCAGTTCTTC.

The chain has TRBV29-1 and TRBJ2-1; 8 bases are shared with TRBD1. V lost 7 bases to trimming and J lost 4 bases; unmatched junction nucleotides: 3. The germline gives CDR1 SQVTM, CDR2 ANQGSEA. This CDR3 contains 12 residues. The CDR3 protein is CSARTGYNEQFF. CDR3 sequence (DNA): TGCAGCGCTCGGACAGGGTACAATGAGCAGTTCTTC.

V is TRBV27 and J is TRBJ2-1; D possibly corresponds to TRBD1 (6 bases). V gave up 10 bases and J gave up 5 bases, with 12 bases separating them. Germline CDR1 and CDR2: MNHEY and SMNVEV (reference sequence). CDR3 length: 12 amino acids. The CDR3 region is CATDGGNNEQFF. The CDR3 DNA is TGTGCCACGGATGGGGGCAACAATGAGCAGTTCTTC.

In regard to this clone: One end of the junction varies from germline; a read error may be responsible. The J gene is TRBJ2-1, the V gene TRBV7-9; 8 bases are a match to TRBD2. The CDR3 has 16 amino acids. Germline V gene data show CDR1 as SEHNR and CDR2 as FQNEAQ (reference sequence). The CDR3 sequence: CSSIPGGTSSYNEQFF. The CDR3, as DNA: TGTTCCAGCATCCCGGGGGGGACCAGCTCCTACAATGAGCAGTTCTTC.

This clone has a single count. The chain is built from TRBV9 and TRBJ2-7; D perhaps matches TRBD1 (5 bases). V was trimmed by 0 bases and J by 4 bases, leaving 14 bases between them. Germline-derived CDR1 and CDR2 are SGDLS and YYNGEE. The CDR3 sequence is 15 residues long. CDR3 protein: CASSVEAIGVYEQYF. The CDR3 coding sequence is TGTGCCAGCAGCGTAGAAGCAATAGGGGTTTACGAGCAGTACTTC.

This rearrangement joins TRBV6-1 to TRBJ2-3, with 13 bases lining up with TRBD2. This CDR3 is 15 amino acids long. Germline CDR1 reads MNHNS; CDR2 reads SASEGT. The V and J ends lost 3 bases and 6 bases, in that order; junction bases with no gene match: 3. The CDR3 DNA reads as TGTGCCAGCAGTGAGACTAGCGGGGGGAGGGATACGCAGTATTTT. Amino acids: CASSETSGGRDTQYF.

The J gene is TRBJ1-4, the V gene TRBV4-1, with a possible D match to TRBD1 (5 bases). The V gene's germline CDR1 is MGHRA and CDR2 YSYEKL. With 0 bases removed from V and 8 bases from J, the gap between germline ends came to 13 bases. The CDR3 runs to 15 residues. For the CDR3, the DNA is TGCGCCAGCAGCCAAGATCGGCAGGGCGGCGAAAAACTGTTTTTT. Its protein is CASSQDRQGGEKLFF.

V and J are TRBV5-4 and TRBJ1-1; maybe TRBD1 (6 bases). V lost 1 base, J lost 1 base, and 8 bases lay in between. Germline V CDR1 and CDR2: SGHNT, YYREEE (reference sequence). The CDR3 runs to 14 residues. CDR3 DNA sequence: TGTGCCAGCAGCTTGCCGGGACAGAACACTGAAGCTTTCTTT. Its protein is CASSLPGQNTEAFF.

CDR3 coding DNA: TGTGCCAGCAGTTTATCGTCCCCGGGACTAGCGGAGATCCGTCACAATGAGCAGTTCTTC. Amino acid sequence: CASSLSSPGLAEIRHNEQFF. This chain joins TRBV27 and TRBJ2-1, with 11 nucleotides matching TRBD2. Germline V gene sequence: CDR1 MNHEY, CDR2 SMNVEV (reference sequence). V shed 0 bases, J shed 5 bases, and the junction held 15 bases outside the gene matches. CDR3 length: 20 amino acids.

A few counts support this clone. The V gene is TRBV28, the J gene TRBJ2-1; weak D call: TRBD1 (5 bases). Trimming left V 2 bases short and J 5 bases short, with 31 bases between. CDR3 length: 21 amino acids. CDR1 is MDHEN and CDR2 is SYDVKM in the germline V gene. DNA of the CDR3: TGTGCCAGCAGTTTACGAGCATCAGGGTTCAGGTCGATGGTAACAGACAATGAGCAGTTCTTC. This sequence encodes CASSLRASGFRSMVTDNEQFF.

This chain uses TRBV29-1 with TRBJ2-1, with 14 positions matching TRBD2. After removal of 5 bases from V and 12 bases from J, the junction contained 15 bases not matched to a gene. Germline V gene data show CDR1 as SQVTM and CDR2 as ANQGSEA. The length of the CDR3 is 16 residues. CDR3 region: CSVRGGSGTSGGGQFF. CDR3 in DNA: TGCAGCGTTAGAGGCGGGTCCGGGACTAGCGGGGGCGGGCAGTTCTTC.

J is TRBJ2-7 and V is TRBV27; 11 bases line up with TRBD2. This CDR3 contains 14 residues. CDR1 and CDR2 (germline): MNHEY, SMNVEV (reference sequence). V was pared by 3 bases and J by 4 bases, with 2 bases of the junction left unmatched. CDR3 nucleotides: TGTGCCAGCAGTTTTAGACTAGCGGGGTACGAGCAGTACTTC. Its protein product is CASSFRLAGYEQYF.

The chain carries TRBV5-1 and TRBJ2-3; TRBD2 matches 8 bases. The V segment lost 5 bases and the J segment 9 bases; nucleotides outside the gene matches: 8. The CDR3 extends over 13 amino acids. Germline V gene data show CDR1 as SGHRS and CDR2 as YFSETQ. The CDR3 DNA sequence: TGCGCCAGCAGTCGAGCGGGAGAGGGCACGCAGTATTTT. The encoded protein is CASSRAGEGTQYF.

Remarks on this clone: At one end the junction does not follow the germline gene, possibly because of a read error. This chain connects TRBV6-1 to TRBJ2-3, with D tentatively TRBD2 (6 bases). CDR3 length: 15 residues. Germline V gives CDR1 MNHNS, CDR2 SASEGT. This chain's CDR3 is CASSEVERVRPRSYF. The CDR3 coding sequence is TGTGCCAGCAGTGAAGTAGAGCGGGTCCGCCCCCGCTCGTACTTT.

This clone was found once. This chain links TRBV28 with TRBJ2-7, with D perhaps matching TRBD1 (6 bases). Germline CDR1 is MDHEN and CDR2 is SYDVKM. CDR3 length: 15 residues. Trimming stripped 8 bases from V and 4 bases from J, with 21 bases between. Here the CDR3 DNA reads TGTGCCAGCCTAACAGCGACGGACCAGGGGTACGAGCAGTACTTC. Translating gives CASLTATDQGYEQYF.

This clone has only a few counts. J is TRBJ2-5 and V is TRBV30; D perhaps matches TRBD1 (7 bases). Trimming took 1 base from V and 8 from J, leaving 17 bases between them. This CDR3 has 14 residues. Per germline, CDR1 GTSNPN and CDR2 SVGIG (reference sequence). CDR3 bases: TGTGCCTGGAGTGCTCCCCCAGGGGGGCGAACCCAGTACTTC. This translates into CAWSAPPGGRTQYF.

As DNA, the CDR3 is TGTGCCAGCAGCCACGGCCGGGACAGGGTATGGAACGAGCAGTACTTC. Protein sequence: CASSHGRDRVWNEQYF. The J gene is TRBJ2-7, the V gene TRBV27; 9 nucleotides agree with TRBD1. CDR3 length: 16 residues. V was pared by 6 bases and J by 5 bases, with 14 bases of the junction left unmatched. Per germline, CDR1 MNHEY and CDR2 SMNVEV (reference sequence).

The gene calls are TRBV18 and TRBJ1-1; 7 bases match TRBD1. V was pared by 3 bases and J by 6 bases, with 7 bases of the junction left unmatched. This CDR3 comprises 14 residues. The germline V gene encodes CDR1 KGHSH and CDR2 LQKENI. The CDR3 region has the DNA TGTGCCAGCTCACCTAATGACAGGGTTTCTGAAGCTTTCTTT. Protein: CASSPNDRVSEAFF.

The chain employs TRBV7-7 and TRBJ2-1, with D possibly matching TRBD2 (6 bases). This CDR3 comprises 13 residues. The ends were cut back, 4 bases at V and 4 bases at J, with 8 bases in the middle. Germline-derived CDR1 and CDR2 are SSHAT and FNYEAQ (reference sequence). For the CDR3, the DNA is TGTGCCAGCAGCTCGGACTATTACAATGAGCAGTTCTTC. It specifies CASSSDYYNEQFF. Filled out from reference TRBV7-7 and TRBJ2-1, the complete variable domain reads GAGVSQSPRYKVTKRGQDVTLRCDPISSHATLYWYQQALGQGPEFLTYFNYEAQPDKSGLPSDRFSAERPEGSISTLTIQRTEQRDSAMYRCASSSDYYNEQFFGPGTRLTVL.

V is TRBV5-4 and J is TRBJ1-5; a weak D match, TRBD1 (6 bases). The CDR3 spans 17 residues. CDR1 is SGHNT, CDR2 YYREEE, per germline (reference sequence). The V gene lost 4 bases and the J gene lost 0 bases, with 17 bases spanning the gap. The CDR3 spells CASSQGPGESSNQPQHF. CDR3 nucleotide sequence: TGTGCCAGCAGCCAGGGGCCAGGGGAGAGTAGCAATCAGCCCCAGCATTTT.

This chain links TRBV5-1 with TRBJ1-1; D is undetermined. This CDR3 has 12 amino acids. Trimming stripped 5 bases from V and 1 base from J, with 6 bases between. Germline V gene data show CDR1 as SGHRS and CDR2 as YFSETQ. DNA of the CDR3: TGCGCCAGCAGGGGAGGGAACACTGAAGCTTTCTTT. Protein product: CASRGGNTEAFF.

The rearrangement links TRBV25-1 to TRBJ2-1, with 10 bases that match TRBD2. J was trimmed by 5 bases and V by 1 base; bases with no gene match: 5. CDR1 and CDR2 from the germline V gene are MGHDK and SYGVNS. This CDR3 contains 16 residues. The CDR3 DNA sequence: TGTGCCAGCAGTGAATCCGTGCTAGCGGGAGACAATGAGCAGTTCTTC. Protein product: CASSESVLAGDNEQFF.

This clone has just a few counts. V usage is TRBV7-9 and J usage is TRBJ1-4; TRBD1 might be the D (5 bases). This CDR3 comprises 17 residues. Germline CDR1 reads SEHNR; CDR2 reads FQNEAQ (reference sequence). Trimming removed 6 bases at V and 6 bases at J, with 23 bases between. CDR3 DNA sequence: TGTGCCAGCAGTGCAGGGTTAGCGGCAGGGCAGTATGAAAAACTGTTTTTT. Translating it yields CASSAGLAAGQYEKLFF.

The chain employs TRBV5-1 and TRBJ2-5; possible D gene TRBD1, 6 bases. The CDR3 covers 15 residues. V gave up 2 bases and J gave up 4 bases, with 15 bases separating them. CDR1 and CDR2 from the germline V gene are SGHRS and YFSETQ. The CDR3 sequence: CASSLRPDSTETQYF. The CDR3 region has the DNA TGCGCCAGCAGCTTAAGACCGGACAGTACAGAGACCCAGTACTTC.

V and J are TRBV30 and TRBJ2-1, with D maybe TRBD2 (5 bases). Germline V gene lookup returns CDR1 GTSNPN and CDR2 SVGIG (reference sequence). The CDR3 spans 14 residues. V lost 2 bases and J lost 0, with 8 bases in between. CDR3 in DNA: TGTGCCTGGAGTAGCGGCTACTCCTACAATGAGCAGTTCTTC. This codes for CAWSSGYSYNEQFF.

The chain couples TRBV28 to TRBJ1-4, with TRBD1 matching 9 bases. Trimming at V came to 6 bases and at J to 6 bases, leaving 11 bases not matched to a gene. The germline CDR1 and CDR2 sequences are MDHEN and SYDVKM. The CDR3 has 16 amino acids. The chain's CDR3 is CASSPPWDREDEKLFF. Here the CDR3 DNA reads TGTGCCAGCAGCCCGCCCTGGGACAGGGAAGATGAAAAACTGTTTTTT.

The CDR3 sequence is CASSLRGTVFLHF. CDR3 nucleotide sequence: TGTGCCAGCAGTTTACGAGGGACAGTGTTCCTCCACTTT. The chain links TRBV28 to TRBJ1-6, with TRBD1 matching 7 bases. V dropped 2 bases and J dropped 15; count of bases not matched to a gene: 7. The CDR3 sequence is 13 residues long. Per the germline V gene, CDR1 is MDHEN and CDR2 is SYDVKM. The complete variable domain, with remaining parts taken from reference TRBV28 and TRBJ1-6, reads DVKVTQSSRYLVKRTGEKVFLECVQDMDHENMFWYRQDPGLGLRLIYFSYDVKMKEKGDIPEGYSVSREKKERFSLILESASTNQTSMYLCASSLRGTVFLHFGNGTRLTVT.

The CDR3 DNA sequence: TGTGCCAGCTCACCACGGGAGAACTATGGCTACACCTTC. It yields the protein CASSPRENYGYTF. The gene calls are TRBV18 and TRBJ1-2; D remains ambiguous. Germline V gene sequence: CDR1 KGHSH, CDR2 LQKENI. V lost 1 base to trimming and J lost 2 bases, with 5 bases between them. The CDR3 spans 13 residues.